Below are 31 T cell receptor beta chains sequenced from a single sample in a study of tumor-infiltrating lymphocytes in primary liver carcinoma. The input was approximately 500 ng total RNA; TCR beta cDNA was made from it with a constant-region primer. It was through three nested multiplex PCR rounds of slightly modified ARM-PCR that TCR beta libraries arose. Amplification in the first two PCR rounds was performed using TRBV1-TRBV30 forward primers and a C-beta reverse primer for roughly 9 cycles each. TCRdb recomputed calls from the multiplex PCR reads with MiXCR, one row per CDR3 protein. The data contain tens of thousands of distinct CDR3 sequences, 55% to 85% of them singletons. The source material, roughly 18-30 mg of unsorted bulk tissue, was used to co-extract RNA and DNA. Sequenced: liver tumor tissue from sampling region 1. Described subset: tumor region T1, superior pole. These receptors were taken from a man aged 40-49 years with primary liver carcinoma and hepatitis B virus infection.

This clonotype was detected ten times or more. The V call is TRBV30, the J call TRBJ1-2; 8 bases fit TRBD1. There are 16 residues in the CDR3. V shed 1 base and J 8 bases; nucleotides not matched to a gene: 15. From germline, CDR1 is GTSNPN and CDR2 SVGIG (reference sequence). CDR3 sequence: CAWSAIPDRGHRGYTF. The CDR3 DNA sequence: TGTGCCTGGAGTGCAATACCTGACAGGGGTCACCGAGGCTACACCTTC.

A word on this clonotype: Since a much larger clone is just one base distant, this may be a read error. This rearrangement joins TRBV12-3 or TRBV12-4 to TRBJ2-2; possible D gene TRBD1, 7 bases. This CDR3 has 17 amino acids. The CDR3 DNA reads as TGTGTCAGCGCGGGGTACTCGGGACAGTTGAACACCGGGGAGCTGTTTTTT. Protein product: CVSAGYSGQLNTGELFF.

Remarks on this clonotype: Likely a read error: the CDR3 ends without its conserved phenylalanine or tryptophan. The V call is TRBV5-4, the J call TRBJ1-1; no clear D gene. The CDR3 is made up of 13 amino acids. Germline V gene lookup returns CDR1 SGHNT and CDR2 YYREEE (reference sequence). With 4 bases removed from V and 5 bases from J, the gap between germline ends came to 12 bases. DNA for the CDR3: TGTGCCAGCAGCACCCCAGACCGTACTGAAGCTTTCTCT. It translates to CASSTPDRTEAFS.

Regarding this clonotype: It is likely a read error, because the conserved phenylalanine at the end of the CDR3 is missing. The rearrangement joins TRBV5-1 to TRBJ2-5; D is undetermined. Trimming took 0 bases from V and 5 from J, leaving 11 bases between them. Germline assignment: CDR1 SGHRS and CDR2 YFSETQ. The CDR3 sequence is 14 residues long. Here the CDR3 DNA reads TGCGCCAGCAGCTTGGATGTGACCGCTGAGACCCAGTACTTA. Its translation is CASSLDVTAETQYL.

Remarks on this clonotype: One end of the junction fails to match germline, which may point to a read error. This chain joins TRBV6-1 and TRBJ1-6; D unclear. The CDR3 has 15 residues. The germline V gene encodes CDR1 MNHNS and CDR2 SASEGT. The CDR3 protein is CASNEMVSGMSPLHF. The CDR3 bases are TGTGCCAGCAATGAAATGGTCTCCGGGATGTCACCCCTCCACTTT.

In regard to this clonotype: One end of the junction is discordant with germline, which a read error may explain. V is TRBV11-2 and J is TRBJ2-7; D gene uncertain. In germline, CDR1 is SGHAT, CDR2 FQNNGV. This CDR3 spans 13 amino acids. CDR3 DNA: TGTACCAGCCCCAGAGAGGCGCCCTACGGGCAGTACTTC. Encoded protein: CTSPREAPYGQYF.

Note on this clonotype: This may stem from a read error, because a much larger clone lies one nucleotide away. The J gene is TRBJ1-1, the V gene TRBV7-9; D is undetermined. This CDR3 has 15 residues. The V end was cut by 5 bases, the J end by 1 base, with 14 bases between. Germline V gives CDR1 SEHNR, CDR2 FQNEAQ (reference sequence). The CDR3 region is CASSPPRGENTEAFF. DNA of the CDR3: TGTGCCAGCAGCCCCCCCCGAGGAGAGAACACTGAAGCTTTCTTT.

About this clonotype: The germline gene is not matched at one end of the junction; a read error may be the cause. The chain combines TRBV29-1 with TRBJ1-1; tentatively, D is TRBD1 (6 bases). CDR1 is SQVTM and CDR2 is ANQGSEA in the germline V gene. The CDR3 runs to 14 residues. CDR3 protein: CSVAGQGTIPEAFF. CDR3 bases: TGCAGCGTTGCCGGGCAGGGGACGATCCCTGAAGCTTTCTTC. The whole variable domain, filled in from reference TRBV29-1 and TRBJ1-1, reads SAVISQKPSRDICQRGTSLTIQCQVDSQVTMMFWYRQQPGQSLTLIATANQGSEATYESGFVIDKFPISRPNLTFSTLTVSNMSPEDSSIYLCSVAGQGTIPEAFFGQGTRLTVV.

In this sample, this clonotype turned up a few times. Given a much more abundant clone one base away, this may be a read error. This sequence joins TRBV28 and TRBJ2-7, with 7 bases matching TRBD2. The CDR3 has 15 residues. Looked up from germline, CDR1 is MDHEN and CDR2 is SYDVKM. In DNA, the CDR3 is TGTGCCAGCAGTTTATCCGGGGGGAGCTCCTACGAGCAGTGCTTC. It yields the protein CASSLSGGSSYEQCF.

Worth noting for this clonotype: In this CDR3 the conserved last residue, phenylalanine or tryptophan, is missing, so a read error is likely. The chain is built from TRBV5-4 and TRBJ1-1; D is possibly TRBD1 (6 bases). The CDR3 extends over 16 amino acids. The germline V and J ends were trimmed by 2 bases and 3 bases, with 17 bases remaining between them. The V gene's germline CDR1 is SGHNT and CDR2 YYREEE (reference sequence). CDR3 region: CASSFGSGAGDTEAFL. The CDR3 region has the DNA TGTGCCAGCAGCTTTGGTTCCGGGGCAGGGGACACTGAAGCTTTCTTA.

This clonotype was picked up a small number of times. A much larger clone lies a single base off, so this may be a read error. The genes are TRBV12-3 or TRBV12-4 and TRBJ2-3; tentatively, D is TRBD1 (6 bases). V was cut by 6 bases and J by 2 bases, with 18 bases left in between. The CDR3 runs 16 residues. As DNA, the CDR3 is TGTGCCAGCAGCCGACCCAGGGGACCTAACACAGATACGCAGTATTTT. This codes for CASSRPRGPNTDTQYF.

DNA for the CDR3: TGTGCCAGCGGCCCTCGACAGAACGGGGTAGATACGCAGTATTTT. It yields the protein CASGPRQNGVDTQYF. The rearrangement joins TRBV12-3 or TRBV12-4 to TRBJ2-3; D is possibly TRBD1 or TRBD2 (5 bases each). Deletions cut 8 bases from V and 5 bases from J, with 20 bases between. The CDR3 covers 15 residues.

The chain uses TRBV4-1 and TRBJ2-7, with 11 bases aligning to TRBD2. The germline V gene has CDR1 MGHRA and CDR2 YSYEKL. CDR3 length: 17 residues. V dropped 2 bases and J dropped 3; count of bases not matched to a gene: 9. DNA of the CDR3: TGCGCCAGCAGCCAACCTGGAGAAACTAGCGGGAGCTACGAGCAGTACTTC. Translated, it gives CASSQPGETSGSYEQYF.

The chain is built from TRBV20-1 and TRBJ2-2; 12 nucleotides agree with TRBD2. The CDR3 is 16 amino acids. With 8 bases clipped from V and 5 bases from J, the junction kept 12 bases outside the gene matches. The germline V gene has CDR1 DFQATT and CDR2 SNEGSKA (reference sequence). The CDR3 loop is CSTPSSGREGTGELFF. DNA of the CDR3: TGCAGTACTCCCTCTAGCGGGAGGGAGGGTACCGGGGAGCTGTTTTTT.

As to this clonotype: The junction does not match germline at one end; this may be a read error. The DNA for the CDR3 is TGTGCCAGCAGCCCGTATAGCTCCTACGAGCGGTACTTC. As protein: CASSPYSSYERYF. The rearrangement joins TRBV7-9 to TRBJ2-7; D gene unclear. CDR1 is SEHNR and CDR2 is FQNEAQ in the germline V gene (reference sequence). The CDR3 runs 13 residues.

The CDR3 nucleotides are TGTGCCAGCAGCTTAGATCAGCGGGAGGCGTTCAACTCCTACGATGTACAGTTCTTC. Protein: CASSLDQREAFNSYDVQFF. This chain joins TRBV11-3 and TRBJ2-1; 9 bases match TRBD2. From germline, CDR1 is SGHNT and CDR2 YENEEA. The CDR3 is 19 amino acids. The J segment lost 13 bases and the V segment lost 0 bases, leaving 22 bases of the junction unmatched. The full variable domain, with the rest looked up from reference TRBV11-3 and TRBJ2-1, is EAGVVQSPRYKIIEKKQPVAFWCNPISGHNTLYWYLQNLGQGPELLIRYENEEAVDDSQLPKDRFSAERLKGVDSTLKIQPAELGDSAVYLCASSLDQREAFNSYDVQFFGPGTRLTVL.

The chain combines TRBV6-5 with TRBJ1-1, with D perhaps matching TRBD1 (6 bases). The CDR3 length is 13 residues. Germline lookup yields CDR1 MNHEY and CDR2 SVGAGI. Trimming left V 9 bases short and J 1 base short, with 12 bases between. In nucleotides, the CDR3 is TGTGCCAGTGGTTACAGGGAGAACACTGAAGCTTTCTTT. Translation gives CASGYRENTEAFF.

In the case of this clonotype: No conserved phenylalanine or tryptophan ends this CDR3, so it is likely a read error. The chain is built from TRBV4-1 and TRBJ1-2; D possibly corresponds to TRBD1 (6 bases). V shed 0 bases and J shed 7 bases, with 12 bases lying between them. Germline CDR1 and CDR2: MGHRA and YSYEKL. The CDR3 totals 14 residues. In DNA form, the CDR3 reads TGCGCCAGCAGCCAAGATCAGGGGATCTCTGGCTACACCTTA. This sequence encodes CASSQDQGISGYTL.

In the case of this clonotype: A junction end diverges from the germline sequence, so it may reflect a read error. The chain employs TRBV6-5 and TRBJ2-2; TRBD2 matches at 8 bases. In germline, CDR1 is MNHEY, CDR2 SVGAGI. The CDR3 is 16 residues long. The CDR3 protein is CASSKLSGTSTGELFF. The CDR3 coding sequence is TGCGCCAGCAGTAAACTTAGCGGGACAAGCACCGGGGAGCTGTTTTTC.

Concerning this clonotype: Sequence at one end of the junction differs from germline and may be a read error. The chain couples TRBV28 to TRBJ2-1; D unresolved. This CDR3 is 12 amino acids long. Germline CDR1 is MDHEN and CDR2 is SYDVKM. The DNA for the CDR3 is TGTGCCAGCAATTTGACCTACATTGAGCAGTTCTTC. Translated, it gives CASNLTYIEQFF.

This clonotype was detected once. Mismatch with germline at one junction end may stem from a read error. The chain has TRBV11-2 and TRBJ2-1; D uncertain. In germline, CDR1 is SGHAT, CDR2 FQNNGV. There are 14 residues in the CDR3. The CDR3 coding sequence is TGTGCCGGCAGCTCTATGCTAGGAAGCAATGATCAGTTCTTC. Its protein is CAGSSMLGSNDQFF. The complete variable domain, with remaining parts taken from reference TRBV11-2 and TRBJ2-1, reads EAGVAQSPRYKIIEKRQSVAFWCNPISGHATLYWYQQILGQGPKLLIQFQNNGVVDDSQLPKDRFSAERLKGVDSTLKIQPAKLEDSAVYLCAGSSMLGSNDQFFGPGTRLTVL.

Concerning this clonotype: This could be a read error, since a much larger clone is one nucleotide away. The chain links TRBV5-1 to TRBJ2-7; D possibly matches TRBD1 or TRBD2 (6 bases each). CDR3 length: 17 amino acids. The V gene lost 5 bases and the J gene lost 3 bases, with 24 bases spanning the gap. Germline V lookup: CDR1 SGHRS, CDR2 YFSETQ. CDR3 in amino acids: CASRAWGAGSRLYEQYF. CDR3 coding DNA: TGCGCCAGCAGAGCTTGGGGGGCAGGGAGTCGTCTCTACGAGCAGTACTTC. The whole variable domain, remainder taken from reference TRBV5-1 and TRBJ2-7, is KAGVTQTPRYLIKTRGQQVTLSCSPISGHRSVSWYQQTPGQGLQFLFEYFSETQRNKGNFPGRFSGRQFSNSRSEMNVSTLELGDSALYLCASRAWGAGSRLYEQYFGPGTRLTVT.

Concerning this clonotype itself: An end of the junction does not agree with germline; a read error may underlie this. The rearrangement uses TRBV11-2 and TRBJ2-7; no firm D call. CDR1 SGHAT and CDR2 FQNNGV come from the germline V gene. CDR3 length: 15 residues. The CDR3 DNA is TGTGTCACCAGCCTATCTGTGGGAATATCCTATGAGCAGTACTTC. Residues: CVTSLSVGISYEQYF. Variable domain in full (rest from reference TRBV11-2 and TRBJ2-7): EAGVAQSPRYKIIEKRQSVAFWCNPISGHATLYWYQQILGQGPKLLIQFQNNGVVDDSQLPKDRFSAERLKGVDSTLKIQPAKLEDSAVYLCVTSLSVGISYEQYFGPGTRLTVT.

Comment on this clonotype: A read error may produce the germline difference seen at one junction end. The J gene is TRBJ2-2, the V gene TRBV6-5; a possible D gene is TRBD2 (5 bases). The CDR3 loop spans 15 amino acids. Germline CDR1 and CDR2: MNHEY and SVGAGI. The CDR3 region is CASNATLEVTGEPFF. CDR3 sequence (DNA): TGTGCCAGCAATGCCACTCTAGAGGTCACCGGGGAGCCGTTTTTT.

To note about this clonotype: The conserved final phenylalanine or tryptophan is absent from the CDR3, which likely points to a read error. The chain employs TRBV10-2 and TRBJ1-6; no definite D call. The V gene's germline CDR1 is WSHSY and CDR2 SAAADI. This CDR3 has 15 residues. Trimming removed 1 base from V and 7 bases from J, with 11 bases in between. In DNA, the CDR3 is TGCGCCAGCAGTGAGTTGACGAGCGCAAATTCACCCCTCCACTCT. Translating gives CASSELTSANSPLHS.

A note on this clonotype: The germline gene is not matched at one end of the junction; a read error may be the cause. The J gene is TRBJ2-3, the V gene TRBV6-1; a possible D gene is TRBD1 (6 bases). The germline gives CDR1 MNHNS, CDR2 SASEGT. The CDR3 contains 15 residues. The CDR3 region is CTSSDRQEATDSQYF. The DNA of the CDR3 is TGCACCAGCAGTGACCGACAGGAAGCCACAGATTCGCAGTATTTT.

A word on this clonotype: One end of the junction fails to match germline, which may point to a read error. The rearrangement uses TRBV10-3 and TRBJ1-1; D is undetermined. Germline V gene sequence: CDR1 ENHRY, CDR2 SYGVKD. This CDR3 is built from 12 residues. The CDR3 loop is CAINEGLYEAFF. In DNA, the CDR3 is TGTGCCATCAATGAGGGTCTGTATGAAGCTTTCTTT.

Many counts were recorded for this clonotype. This chain links TRBV24-1 with TRBJ2-5, with D possibly TRBD1 on 5 matching bases. Germline CDR1 and CDR2: KGHDR and SFDVKD. The CDR3 runs to 15 residues. With 4 bases removed from V and 5 bases from J, the gap between germline ends came to 16 bases. CDR3 bases: TGTGCCACCAGTGAGCCCCGACAGAATCCTGAGACCCAGTACTTC. Translation: CATSEPRQNPETQYF.

The chain carries TRBV28 and TRBJ2-3, with D perhaps matching TRBD1 (6 bases). The germline CDR1 and CDR2 sequences are MDHEN and SYDVKM. This CDR3 is built from 14 residues. V was shortened by 10 bases and J by 2 bases, with 16 bases between the two germline ends. CDR3 DNA sequence: TGTGCCATTTCTGAGGGGACACACACAGATACGCAGTATTTT. It translates to CAISEGTHTDTQYF.

Note on this clonotype: Germline and junction disagree at one end, which may indicate a read error. V is TRBV5-4 and J is TRBJ2-7, with D maybe TRBD2 (6 bases). CDR1 and CDR2 (germline): SGHNT, YYREEE (reference sequence). The CDR3 runs to 14 residues. Here the CDR3 DNA reads TGTACCAGCAGCGCGGGACGGGGGAGGTACGAGCAGTACTTC. Protein product: CTSSAGRGRYEQYF.

A word on this clonotype: At one of its ends the junction is not consistent with the germline gene, which may arise from a read error. V gene TRBV20-1 combines with J gene TRBJ2-7, with D unclear. This CDR3 has 16 residues. Germline assignment: CDR1 DFQATT and CDR2 SNEGSKA (reference sequence). This chain's CDR3 is CSVSTRVLLSSYEQYF. The CDR3 DNA is TGCAGTGTCTCGACCCGGGTCCTTTTAAGCTCCTACGAGCAATACTTC.